The clone carrying this T cell receptor beta chain was seen ten or more times. Its antigen is undetermined. The read falls 3 residues short of the CDR3 end, and the missing part is taken from the germline J gene. The data are from a study of T cell clonality in common variable immunodeficiency. Trimming left V 4 bases short and J 5 bases short, with 9 bases between. The V gene's germline CDR1 is MNHNS and CDR2 SASEGT. The CDR3 consists of 14 residues. General study results and limits: What drives increased CVID clonality needs T cell subpopulation sequencing.

Assay: immunoSEQ multiplex PCR; the TCRdb copy retains only in-frame clones and omits some. In total the sample includes roughly 34,000 clones, none of them seen once. The J gene is TRBJ1-6, the V gene TRBV6-1; unclear D gene. Specimen: peripheral blood mononuclear cells. This receptor was taken from a person aged 18-70 years in good health. This chain's CDR3 is CASSGSLNNSPLHF. The sequenced CDR3 bases are TGTGCCAGCAGTGGTTCCTTAAATAATTCACCC.